This passage covers 2 T cell receptor beta chains from one sample sequenced in a study of PD-1 blockade in classical Hodgkin lymphoma. Noted time point: newly diagnosed, previously untreated cHL patient sample. Magnetic negative selection was used to purify CD4+ T cells from thawed PBMCs. Profiled with immunoSEQ multiplex PCR; TCRdb holds only in-frame clones, not every one. The sample shows approximately 35,000 clones, around 89% of them seen only once. The sequenced material came from CD4+ T cells from blood. These receptors came from a human donor with classical Hodgkin lymphoma.

This chain joins TRBV5-1 and TRBJ1-6, with TRBD1 as a possible D gene (5 bases). The length of the CDR3 is 15 residues. CDR1 is SGHRS, CDR2 YFSETQ, per germline. Trimming shortened V by 0 bases and J by 8 bases, and 12 bases separated the two germline ends. CDR3 sequence: CASSLAGRADSPLHF. In DNA form, the CDR3 reads TGCGCCAGCAGCTTGGCGGGCAGGGCGGATTCACCCCTCCACTTT.

This chain joins TRBV7-2 and TRBJ1-1; D possibly corresponds to TRBD1 (5 bases). Germline V gene sequence: CDR1 SGHTA, CDR2 FQGNSA. Trimming cost V 1 base and J 0 bases, with 9 bases left between them. This CDR3 has 15 amino acids. The CDR3 DNA follows: TGTGCCAGCAGCTTAGGCGGGGGGATGAACACTGAAGCTTTCTTT. Amino acids: CASSLGGGMNTEAFF.